This section outlines one TCR beta chain sequence together with its context. Its target is not known. Template-switching 5'RACE yielded the TCR cDNA; a universal primer site and UMIs were added in the process. TCRdb re-analysed the 5' RACE reads in MiXCR, keeping a single row per CDR3 protein. This sample has about 300,000 distinct CDR3 sequences, with 8.5% to 10% found just once. This record belongs to a study of T cells after yellow fever vaccination. Study-level findings and limits: Bulk-population clonotypes that are abundant could appear as contaminants in FACS-sorted repertoires. Reappearance after the booster was seen for most primary-vaccination clones, at 95% to 97% CD4 and 88% CD8.

This CDR3 is built from 16 residues. CDR1 and CDR2 from the germline V gene are MDHEN and SYDVKM. V lost 6 bases to trimming and J lost 8 bases, with 23 bases between them. This specimen consisted of CD4+ T cells sorted from PBMCs, obtained 5 days after the yellow fever booster vaccination. This clonotype was sampled from a man aged 18-30 years who received the YFV17D yellow fever vaccine. The chain uses TRBV28 and TRBJ1-3, with D maybe TRBD1 (6 bases). CDR3 protein: CASRTTTGSGGDTIYF. The CDR3 DNA follows: TGTGCCAGCAGAACCACCACAGGGTCTGGGGGAGACACCATATATTTT.